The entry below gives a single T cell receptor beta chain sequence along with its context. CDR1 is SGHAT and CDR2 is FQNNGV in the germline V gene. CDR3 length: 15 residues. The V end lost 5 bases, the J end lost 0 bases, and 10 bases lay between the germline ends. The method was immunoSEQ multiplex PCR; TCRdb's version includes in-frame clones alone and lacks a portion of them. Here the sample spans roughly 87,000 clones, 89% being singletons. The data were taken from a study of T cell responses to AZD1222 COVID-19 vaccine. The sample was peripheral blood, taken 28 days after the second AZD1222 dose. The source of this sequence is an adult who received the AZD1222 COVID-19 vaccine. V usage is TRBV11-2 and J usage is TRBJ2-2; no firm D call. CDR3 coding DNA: TGTGCCAGCAGCCCCCCCCGACCGAACACCGGGGAGCTGTTTTTT. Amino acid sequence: CASSPPRPNTGELFF.